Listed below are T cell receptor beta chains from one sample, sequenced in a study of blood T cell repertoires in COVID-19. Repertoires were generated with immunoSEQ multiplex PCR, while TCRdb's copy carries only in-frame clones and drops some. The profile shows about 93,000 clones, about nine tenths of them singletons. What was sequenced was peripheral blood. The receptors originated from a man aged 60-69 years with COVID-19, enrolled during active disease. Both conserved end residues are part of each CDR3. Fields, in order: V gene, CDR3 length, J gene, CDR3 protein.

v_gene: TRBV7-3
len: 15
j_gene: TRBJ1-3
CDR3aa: CASSPSGDSGNTIYF

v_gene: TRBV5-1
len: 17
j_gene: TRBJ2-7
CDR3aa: CASSLGVRQWSSYEQYF

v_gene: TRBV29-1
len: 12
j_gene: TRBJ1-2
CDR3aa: CSGGQGDYGYTF

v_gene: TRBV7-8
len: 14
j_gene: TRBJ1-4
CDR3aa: CASSILQGGEKLFF

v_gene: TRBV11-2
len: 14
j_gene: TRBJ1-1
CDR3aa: CASSPQSFTTEAFF

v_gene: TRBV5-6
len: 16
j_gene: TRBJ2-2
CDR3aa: CASNPRDRGWAGELFF

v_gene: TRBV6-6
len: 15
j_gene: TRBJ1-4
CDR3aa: CASNRPPARNGKLFF

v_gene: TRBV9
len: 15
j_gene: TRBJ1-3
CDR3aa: CASSAGDSSGNTIYF

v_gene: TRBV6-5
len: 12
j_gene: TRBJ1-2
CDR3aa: CASGRGYYGYTF

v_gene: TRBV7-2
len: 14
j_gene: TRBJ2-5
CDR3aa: CASSTGTGEETQYF

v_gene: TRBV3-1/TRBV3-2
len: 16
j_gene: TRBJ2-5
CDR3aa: CASSQDLGEGEETQYF

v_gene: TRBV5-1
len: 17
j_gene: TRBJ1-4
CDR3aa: CASSLVFGGATNEKLFF

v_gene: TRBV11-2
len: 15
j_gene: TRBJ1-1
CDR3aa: CASSTRTGTDTEAFF

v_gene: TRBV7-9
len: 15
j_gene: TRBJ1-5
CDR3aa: CASSSGLLSNQPQHF

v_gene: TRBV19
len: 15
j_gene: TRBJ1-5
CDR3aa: CASSIGQASNQPQHF

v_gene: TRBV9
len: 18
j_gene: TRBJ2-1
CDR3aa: CASSVDLLAGLIYNEQFF

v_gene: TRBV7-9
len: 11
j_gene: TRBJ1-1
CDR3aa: CASNLEGEAFF

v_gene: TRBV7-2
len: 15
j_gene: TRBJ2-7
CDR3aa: CASSLEGAPSYEQYF

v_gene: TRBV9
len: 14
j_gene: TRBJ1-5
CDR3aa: CASSRTDSNQPQHF

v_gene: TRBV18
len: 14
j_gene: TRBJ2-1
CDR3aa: CASSLAGDDNEQFF

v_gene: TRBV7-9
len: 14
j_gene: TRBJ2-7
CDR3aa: CASSPTGVDYEQYF

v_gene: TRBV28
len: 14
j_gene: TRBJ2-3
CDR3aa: CASNPNTGSDTQYF

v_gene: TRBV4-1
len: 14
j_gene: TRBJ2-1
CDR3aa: CASSQEEDRDEQFF

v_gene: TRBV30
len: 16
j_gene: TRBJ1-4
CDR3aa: CASERGGRSLNEKLFF

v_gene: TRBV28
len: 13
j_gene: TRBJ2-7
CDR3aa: CASSLSETYEQYF

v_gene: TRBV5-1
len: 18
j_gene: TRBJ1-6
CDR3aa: CASSLVGTVSSYNSPLHF

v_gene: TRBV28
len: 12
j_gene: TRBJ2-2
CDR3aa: CASTKRTGELFF

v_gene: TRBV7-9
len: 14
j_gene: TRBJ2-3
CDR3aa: CASSLEGSTDTQYF

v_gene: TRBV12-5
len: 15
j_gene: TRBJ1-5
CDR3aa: CASANRGEANQPQHF

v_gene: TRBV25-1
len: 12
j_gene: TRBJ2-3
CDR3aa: CASSGLADTQYF

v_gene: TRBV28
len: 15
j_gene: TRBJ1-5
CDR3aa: CASSYGDREGQPQHF

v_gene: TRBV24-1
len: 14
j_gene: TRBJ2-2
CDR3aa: CATSDWANTGELFF

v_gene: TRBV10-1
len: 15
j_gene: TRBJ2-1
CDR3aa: CASSEGQGSYNEQFF

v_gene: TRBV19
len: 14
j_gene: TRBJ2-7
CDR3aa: CASSKASGAYEQYF

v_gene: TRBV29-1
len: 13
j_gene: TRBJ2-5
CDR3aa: CSVGLTRYETQYF

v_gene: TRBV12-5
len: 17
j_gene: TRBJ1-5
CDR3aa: CASGLVLGQDAKQPQHF

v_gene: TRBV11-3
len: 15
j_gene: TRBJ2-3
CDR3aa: CASSLLTTGVDTQYF

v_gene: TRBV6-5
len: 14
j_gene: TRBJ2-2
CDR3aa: CASSRQGDTGELFF

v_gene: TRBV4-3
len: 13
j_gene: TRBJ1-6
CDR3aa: CASSQTGTSPLHF

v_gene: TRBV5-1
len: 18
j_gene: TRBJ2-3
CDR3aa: CASNSGTSGFFSTDTQYF

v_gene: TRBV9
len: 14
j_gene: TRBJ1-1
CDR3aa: CASSAISGDTEAFF

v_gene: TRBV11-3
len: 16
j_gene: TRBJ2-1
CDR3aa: CASSLRTSGIYNEQFF

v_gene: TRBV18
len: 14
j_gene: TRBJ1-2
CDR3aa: CASSPDRANYGYTF

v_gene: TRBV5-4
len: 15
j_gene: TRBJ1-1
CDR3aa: CASSNKRGGFGEAFF

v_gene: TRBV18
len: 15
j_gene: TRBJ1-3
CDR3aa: CASSPSTAGGNTIYF